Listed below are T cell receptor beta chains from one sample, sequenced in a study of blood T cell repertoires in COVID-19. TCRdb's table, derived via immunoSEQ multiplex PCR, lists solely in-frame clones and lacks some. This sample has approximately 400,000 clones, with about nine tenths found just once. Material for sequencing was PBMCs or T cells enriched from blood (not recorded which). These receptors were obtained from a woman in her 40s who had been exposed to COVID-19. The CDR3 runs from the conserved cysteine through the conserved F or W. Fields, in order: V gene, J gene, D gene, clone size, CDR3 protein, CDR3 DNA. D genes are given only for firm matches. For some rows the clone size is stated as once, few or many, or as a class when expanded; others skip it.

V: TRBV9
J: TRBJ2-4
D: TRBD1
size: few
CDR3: CASSAGQGSNIQYF
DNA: TGTGCCAGCAGCGCAGGACAGGGGTCAAACATTCAGTACTTC

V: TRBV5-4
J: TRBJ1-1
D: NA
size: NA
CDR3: CASSFVSYTEAFF
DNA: TGTGCCAGCAGCTTCGTCAGTTACACTGAAGCTTTCTTT

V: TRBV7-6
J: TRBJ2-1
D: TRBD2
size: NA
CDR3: CASTGLAGVIEQFF
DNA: TGTGCCAGCACCGGACTAGCGGGAGTGATTGAGCAGTTCTTC

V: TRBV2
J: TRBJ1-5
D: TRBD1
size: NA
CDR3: CASGAQGDYNQPQHF
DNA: TGTGCCAGCGGTGCCCAGGGGGATTACAATCAGCCCCAGCATTTT

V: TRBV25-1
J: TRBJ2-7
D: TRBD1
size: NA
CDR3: CASSRPGTGAYEQYF
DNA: TGTGCCAGCAGTAGGCCCGGGACAGGTGCCTACGAGCAGTACTTC

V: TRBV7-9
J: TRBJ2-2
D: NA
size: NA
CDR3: CASSLDRQTNTGELFF
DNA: TGTGCCAGCAGCTTAGACAGGCAAACCAACACCGGGGAGCTGTTTTTT

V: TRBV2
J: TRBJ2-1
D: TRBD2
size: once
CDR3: CASLAGGPNEQFF
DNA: TGTGCCAGCCTAGCGGGGGGGCCCAATGAGCAGTTCTTC

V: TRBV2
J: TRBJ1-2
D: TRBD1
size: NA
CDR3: CARSGTGTNYGYTF
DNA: TGTGCCAGGTCCGGGACAGGAACAAACTATGGCTACACCTTC

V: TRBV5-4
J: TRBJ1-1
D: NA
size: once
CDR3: CASSLGRGNTEAFF
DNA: TGTGCCAGCAGCTTGGGGCGGGGGAACACTGAAGCTTTCTTT

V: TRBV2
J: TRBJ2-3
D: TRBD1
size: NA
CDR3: CASSQDRARDTDTQYF
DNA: TGTGCCAGCAGTCAGGACAGGGCGCGGGACACAGATACGCAGTATTTT

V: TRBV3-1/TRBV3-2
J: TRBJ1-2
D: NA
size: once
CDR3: CASSQEVDRWSYGYTF
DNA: TGTGCCAGCAGCCAAGAAGTGGATAGGTGGAGCTATGGCTACACCTTC

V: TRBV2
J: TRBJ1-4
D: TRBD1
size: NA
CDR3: CASQRDRTTNEKLFF
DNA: TGTGCCAGCCAGAGGGACAGGACAACTAATGAAAAACTGTTTTTT

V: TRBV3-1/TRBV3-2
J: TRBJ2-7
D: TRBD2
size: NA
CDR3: CASSQDRGDYPSSSYEQYF
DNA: TGTGCCAGCAGCCAAGATCGAGGGGACTACCCTTCAAGCTCCTACGAGCAGTACTTC

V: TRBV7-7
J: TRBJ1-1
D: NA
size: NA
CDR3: CASSPIQGRANTEAFF
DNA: TGTGCTAGCAGCCCAATACAGGGACGGGCCAACACTGAAGCTTTCTTT

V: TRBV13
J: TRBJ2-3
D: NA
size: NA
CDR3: CASSAGRWIGDTQYF
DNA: TGTGCCAGCAGCGCGGGACGGTGGATCGGGGATACGCAGTATTTT

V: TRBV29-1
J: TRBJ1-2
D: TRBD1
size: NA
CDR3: CSVAEGADYGYTF
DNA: TGCAGCGTTGCCGAGGGGGCGGACTATGGCTACACCTTC

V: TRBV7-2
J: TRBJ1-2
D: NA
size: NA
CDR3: CASSSWGEDTF
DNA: TGTGCCAGCAGCTCCTGGGGGGAAGACACCTTC

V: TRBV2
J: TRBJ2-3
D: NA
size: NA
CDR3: CASILRGGRDTQYF
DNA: TGTGCCAGCATATTGAGGGGGGGTCGGGATACGCAGTATTTT

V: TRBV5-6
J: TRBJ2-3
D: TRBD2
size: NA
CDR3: CASSLAGGSGTLDTQYF
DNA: TGTGCCAGCAGCTTGGCGGGAGGGTCTGGTACCTTGGATACGCAGTATTTT

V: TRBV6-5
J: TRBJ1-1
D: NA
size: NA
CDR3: CASSPLPLGVTEAFF
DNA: TGTGCCAGCAGTCCTCTACCCCTAGGGGTCACTGAAGCTTTCTTT

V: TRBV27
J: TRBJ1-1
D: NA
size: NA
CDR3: CASIKQQGGTEAFF
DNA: TGTGCCAGCATCAAGCAACAGGGTGGGACTGAAGCTTTCTTT

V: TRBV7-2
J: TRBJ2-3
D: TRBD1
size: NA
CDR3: CASSSGQDSTDTQYF
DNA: TGTGCCAGCAGCTCAGGACAGGATTCCACAGATACGCAGTATTTT

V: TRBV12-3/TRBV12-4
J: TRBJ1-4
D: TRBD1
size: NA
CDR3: CASSLVDRGKLFF
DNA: TGTGCCAGCAGTTTAGTCGACAGGGGGAAACTGTTTTTT

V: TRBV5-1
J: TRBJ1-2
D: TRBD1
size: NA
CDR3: CASSFGGQGIGGYTF
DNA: TGCGCCAGCAGCTTCGGGGGACAGGGGATTGGCGGCTACACCTTC

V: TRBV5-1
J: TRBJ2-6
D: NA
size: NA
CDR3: CASSLEHGANVLTF
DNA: TGCGCCAGCAGCTTGGAGCATGGGGCCAACGTCCTGACTTTC

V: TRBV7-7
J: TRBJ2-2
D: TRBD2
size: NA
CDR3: CASSLRSSGNTGELFF
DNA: TGTGCTAGCAGCTTAAGGTCTAGCGGTAACACCGGGGAGCTGTTTTTT

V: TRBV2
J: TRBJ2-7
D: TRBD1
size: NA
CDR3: CASGQGGEQYF
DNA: TGTGCCAGTGGACAGGGGGGAGAGCAGTACTTC

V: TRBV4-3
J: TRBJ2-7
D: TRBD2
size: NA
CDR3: CASSQEWTSGSYEQYF
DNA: TGCGCCAGCAGCCAAGAATGGACTAGCGGGAGCTACGAGCAGTACTTC

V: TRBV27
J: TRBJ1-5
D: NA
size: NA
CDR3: CASSLRQSDAYSNQPQHF
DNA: TGTGCCAGCAGTTTACGACAGAGCGACGCTTATAGCAATCAGCCCCAGCATTTT

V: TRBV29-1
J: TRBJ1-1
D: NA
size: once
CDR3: CSVERRDNTEAFF
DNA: TGCAGCGTAGAACGCAGGGATAACACTGAAGCTTTCTTT

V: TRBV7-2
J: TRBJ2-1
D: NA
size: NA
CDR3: CASSLGTHRYNEQFF
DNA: TGTGCCAGCAGCCTTGGGACTCACCGGTACAATGAGCAGTTCTTC

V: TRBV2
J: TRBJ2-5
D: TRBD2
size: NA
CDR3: CASYSGGGETQYF
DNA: TGTGCCAGCTACTCGGGGGGGGGAGAGACCCAGTACTTC

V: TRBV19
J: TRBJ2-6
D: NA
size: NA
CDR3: CASSQGAGRGANVLTF
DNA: TGTGCCAGTAGTCAGGGCGCCGGTCGTGGGGCCAACGTCCTGACTTTC

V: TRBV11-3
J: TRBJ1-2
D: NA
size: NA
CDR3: CASSLRQNYGYTF
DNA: TGTGCCAGCAGCTTACGTCAGAACTATGGCTACACCTTC

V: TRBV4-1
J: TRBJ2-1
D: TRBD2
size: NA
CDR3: CASSRLTGTSIVNEQFF
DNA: TGCGCCAGCAGCCGACTGACCGGGACTAGCATCGTTAATGAGCAGTTCTTC

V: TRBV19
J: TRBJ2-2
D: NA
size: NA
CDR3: CASRGRGAGELFF
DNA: TGTGCCAGTAGGGGCAGGGGCGCCGGGGAGCTGTTTTTT

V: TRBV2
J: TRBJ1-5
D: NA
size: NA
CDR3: CASSESAGGQPQHF
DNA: TGTGCCAGCAGTGAAAGCGCAGGCGGGCAGCCCCAGCATTTT

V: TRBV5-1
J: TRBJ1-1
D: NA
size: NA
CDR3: CASRVDKVDTEAFF
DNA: TGCGCCAGCAGGGTTGACAAGGTGGACACTGAAGCTTTCTTT

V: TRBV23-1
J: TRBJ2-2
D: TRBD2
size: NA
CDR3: CASSHTRGAGATNTGELFF
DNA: TGCGCCAGCAGTCATACCCGGGGAGCGGGGGCGACGAACACCGGGGAGCTGTTTTTT

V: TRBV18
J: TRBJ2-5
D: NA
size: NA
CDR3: CASSPTRYQETQYF
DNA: TGTGCCAGCTCACCAACCAGGTACCAAGAGACCCAGTACTTC

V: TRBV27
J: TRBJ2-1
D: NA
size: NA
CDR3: CASSLMNQFYNEQFF
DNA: TGTGCCAGCAGTTTAATGAATCAGTTTTACAATGAGCAGTTCTTC

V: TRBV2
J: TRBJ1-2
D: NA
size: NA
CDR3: CASSERPGFGYTF
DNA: TGTGCCAGCAGTGAAAGACCGGGGTTCGGCTACACCTTC

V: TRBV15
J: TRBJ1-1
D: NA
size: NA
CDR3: CATSRGGPGDTEAFF
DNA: TGTGCCACCAGCAGGGGGGGACCTGGGGACACTGAAGCTTTCTTT

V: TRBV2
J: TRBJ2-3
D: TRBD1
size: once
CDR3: CASIPGTAPTDTQYF
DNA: TGTGCCAGCATCCCTGGGACAGCCCCCACAGATACGCAGTATTTT

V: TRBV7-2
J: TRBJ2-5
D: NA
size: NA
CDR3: CASSLAYRSGQETQYF
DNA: TGTGCCAGCAGCTTAGCGTATCGGTCGGGGCAAGAGACCCAGTACTTC

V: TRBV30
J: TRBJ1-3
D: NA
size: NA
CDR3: CAWSSGTGWNTIYF
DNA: TGTGCCTGGAGTTCCGGCACAGGTTGGAACACCATATATTTT

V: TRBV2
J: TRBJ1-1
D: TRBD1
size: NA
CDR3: CASRGGQNLEAFF
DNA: TGTGCCAGCAGGGGGGGACAGAACTTAGAAGCTTTCTTT

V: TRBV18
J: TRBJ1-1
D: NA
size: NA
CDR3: CASSPLDTLFMNTEAFF
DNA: TGTGCCAGCTCACCCCTGGACACTCTATTCATGAACACTGAAGCTTTCTTT

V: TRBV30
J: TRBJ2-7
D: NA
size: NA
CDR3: CAWRDLSYEQYF
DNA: TGTGCCTGGAGGGACTTATCCTACGAGCAGTACTTC

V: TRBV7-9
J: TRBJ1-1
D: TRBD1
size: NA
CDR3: CASSPQGGNTEAFF
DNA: TGTGCCAGCAGCCCCCAAGGGGGCAACACTGAAGCTTTCTTT

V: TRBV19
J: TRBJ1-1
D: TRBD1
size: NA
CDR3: CASSPGTGRGNTEAFF
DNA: TGTGCCAGTAGTCCCGGGACAGGGAGGGGAAACACTGAAGCTTTCTTT

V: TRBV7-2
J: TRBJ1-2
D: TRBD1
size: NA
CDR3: CASSLSGTVIAYGYTF
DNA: TGTGCCAGCAGCTTGTCCGGGACAGTAATTGCCTATGGCTACACCTTC

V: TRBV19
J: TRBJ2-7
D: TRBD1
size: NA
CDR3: CASRSGQTYEQYF
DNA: TGTGCCAGTCGATCGGGACAGACCTACGAGCAGTACTTC

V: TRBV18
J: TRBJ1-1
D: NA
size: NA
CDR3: CASSPTGQSEAFF
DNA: TGTGCCAGCTCACCGACAGGACAATCTGAAGCTTTCTTT

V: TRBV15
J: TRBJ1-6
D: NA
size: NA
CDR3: CATSRVPSSYNSPLHF
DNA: TGTGCCACCAGCAGAGTACCGAGCTCCTATAATTCACCCCTCCACTTT

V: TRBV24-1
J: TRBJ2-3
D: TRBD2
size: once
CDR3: CATSVPGGTDTQYF
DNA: TGTGCCACCAGTGTCCCGGGGGGAACAGATACGCAGTATTTT

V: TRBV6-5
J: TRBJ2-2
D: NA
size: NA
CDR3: CASSLLTGNTGELFF
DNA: TGTGCCAGCAGTCTCCTCACAGGGAACACCGGGGAGCTGTTTTTT

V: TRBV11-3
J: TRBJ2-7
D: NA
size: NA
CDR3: CASQSDSQPYEQYF
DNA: TGTGCCAGCCAAAGCGACTCGCAGCCATACGAGCAGTACTTC

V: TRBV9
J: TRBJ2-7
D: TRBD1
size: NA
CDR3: CASSVGTGGTYEQYF
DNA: TGTGCCAGCAGCGTAGGGACAGGGGGCACCTACGAGCAGTACTTC